This is a list of T cell receptor beta chains from one sample in a study of shared clonotypes between healthy human individuals. Libraries were prepared by immunoSEQ multiplex PCR; TCRdb keeps only in-frame clonotypes and omits some of them. The sample yields 1 million to 1.2 million clones, 60% to 85% seen once. The sample taken for sequencing was memory CD4+ T cells from PBMCs. The source is a man younger than 30 in good health. Some clones in this sample may be carry-over from other donors' samples. Both conserved end residues are part of each CDR3. Fields, in order: J gene, clone size, D gene, V gene, CDR3 protein, CDR3 DNA. D genes are given only for firm matches. Expanded clones get a size class; other rows say once, few or many, or leave the size out.

>TRBJ2-5|.|.|TRBV9
CASSGDGWPEETQYF
TGTGCCAGCAGCGGCGACGGGTGGCCAGAGGAGACCCAGTACTTC
>TRBJ2-1|few|.|TRBV9
CASSAGYGKSSYNEQFF
TGTGCCAGCAGCGCCGGTTACGGGAAAAGCTCCTACAATGAGCAGTTCTTC
>TRBJ2-7|once|.|TRBV2
CASSEPLFSPYEQYF
TGTGCCAGCAGTGAACCCCTGTTCTCACCGTACGAGCAGTACTTC
>TRBJ2-1|.|TRBD1|TRBV18
CASSPRGQGGNEQFF
TGTGCCAGCTCACCACGGGGACAGGGGGGCAATGAGCAGTTCTTC
>TRBJ2-1|.|.|TRBV27
CASSFDPYNEQFF
TGTGCCAGCAGTTTCGATCCCTACAATGAGCAGTTCTTC
>TRBJ2-7|.|.|TRBV1
CTSSQGRAPRVRTEQYF
TGCACCAGCAGCCAAGGGAGGGCTCCCAGGGTTAGAACCGAGCAGTACTTC
>TRBJ2-1|.|.|TRBV12-5
CASGLAPSSQVSVYNEQFF
TGTGCTAGTGGTTTGGCCCCATCTTCTCAGGTTAGTGTCTACAATGAGCAGTTCTTC
>TRBJ2-1|few|TRBD2|TRBV10-2
CASSLTSGKGNEQFF
TGCGCCAGCAGTTTGACTAGCGGGAAAGGGAATGAGCAGTTCTTC
>TRBJ2-7|few|.|TRBV13
CASSFGGPGLNEQYF
TGTGCCAGCAGCTTCGGGGGTCCGGGGCTCAACGAGCAGTACTTC
>TRBJ1-1|.|TRBD1|TRBV7-3
CASSLQGATEAFF
TGTGCCAGCAGCTTACAGGGGGCCACTGAAGCTTTCTTT
>TRBJ2-7|.|.|TRBV4-2
CASSLANGAYEQYF
TGTGCCAGCAGCTTGGCCAACGGGGCCTACGAGCAGTACTTC
>TRBJ1-5|once|TRBD1|TRBV7-6
CASSLGGQGQPQHF
TGTGCCAGCAGCTTAGGGGGACAGGGCCAGCCCCAGCATTTT
>TRBJ1-1|.|.|TRBV7-9
CASSAFSGSSEAFF
TGTGCCAGCAGCGCCTTCTCAGGGAGTAGCGAAGCTTTCTTT
>TRBJ2-3|.|TRBD2|TRBV5-4
CASSLGLAGVTDTQYF
TGTGCCAGCAGCTTGGGACTAGCGGGAGTCACAGATACGCAGTATTTT
>TRBJ2-2|.|TRBD1|TRBV28
CASWTGMNTGELFF
TGTGCCAGCTGGACAGGGATGAACACCGGGGAGCTGTTTTTT
>TRBJ2-7|once|TRBD1|TRBV28
CASRGQGGGSEQYF
TGTGCCAGCAGGGGACAGGGGGGAGGCTCCGAGCAGTACTTC
>TRBJ1-1|.|.|TRBV7-9
CASSLASRQLNTEAFF
TGTGCCAGCAGCTTAGCGTCACGGCAACTAAACACTGAAGCTTTCTTT
>TRBJ2-7|.|.|TRBV27
CASRQGYEQYF
TGTGCCAGCAGGCAGGGGTACGAGCAGTACTTC
>TRBJ1-5|few|.|TRBV28
CASVGERADGQPQHF
TGTGCCAGTGTTGGGGAAAGGGCCGACGGACAGCCCCAGCATTTT
>TRBJ2-1|few|TRBD2|TRBV30
CAWFHSGLAGGGEQFF
TGTGCCTGGTTCCACTCGGGGCTAGCGGGAGGCGGGGAGCAGTTCTTC
>TRBJ2-7|.|.|TRBV10-3
CAISESVMSSTPYEQYF
TGTGCCATCAGTGAGTCGGTTATGAGCAGCACTCCCTACGAGCAGTACTTC
>TRBJ2-1|once|TRBD2|TRBV28
CASSLASGSHDEQFF
TGTGCCAGCAGTTTGGCTAGCGGGAGTCACGATGAGCAGTTCTTC
>TRBJ2-1|few|.|TRBV6-1
CASSVREDSFREQFF
TGTGCCAGCAGTGTACGTGAGGACTCCTTCCGGGAGCAGTTCTTC
>TRBJ2-1|.|.|TRBV30
CAWSVLGEAEIFF
TGTGCCTGGAGTGTACTGGGGGAGGCCGAAATTTTCTTC
>TRBJ2-3|many|.|TRBV18
CASSPGVAKDTQYF
TGTGCCAGCTCACCGGGGGTAGCAAAAGATACGCAGTATTTT
>TRBJ2-5|.|.|TRBV5-4
CASSFGASGETQYF
TGTGCCAGCAGCTTTGGTGCCAGCGGCGAGACCCAGTACTTC
>TRBJ2-7|.|.|TRBV2
CASGDYEQYF
TGTGCCAGTGGGGACTACGAGCAGTACTTC
>TRBJ1-1|.|.|TRBV10-3
CAISELHGRKDTEAFF
TGTGCCATCAGTGAGTTGCATGGCAGGAAAGACACTGAAGCTTTCTTT
>TRBJ2-7|.|TRBD1|TRBV6-1
CASKDGGTGGREQYF
TGTGCCAGCAAAGACGGCGGGACAGGGGGTCGCGAGCAGTACTTC
>TRBJ2-5|many|.|TRBV11-1
CASSLVPGQPQETQYF
TGTGCCAGCAGCTTAGTTCCCGGACAGCCTCAAGAGACCCAGTACTTC
>TRBJ2-4|.|.|TRBV27
CASSSGYGKNIQYF
TGTGCCAGCAGTTCCGGCTACGGGAAAAACATTCAGTACTTC
>TRBJ1-2|.|TRBD1|TRBV6-1
CASKLGQGNYGYTF
TGTGCCAGCAAGTTGGGACAGGGGAACTATGGCTACACCTTC
>TRBJ2-7|.|.|TRBV27
CASSLSISYEQYF
TGTGCCAGCAGTTTATCCATTTCCTACGAGCAGTACTTC
>TRBJ2-3|.|.|TRBV18
CASSPSTDTQYF
TGTGCCAGCTCACCGTCAACAGATACGCAGTATTTT
>TRBJ1-2|.|.|TRBV5-4
CASSSPAGGRKSPTF
TGTGCCAGCAGCTCTCCCGCCGGGGGGCGGAAGTCTCCCACCTTC
>TRBJ1-5|.|TRBD1|TRBV6-5
CASSSGTGRRQPQHF
TGTGCCAGCAGTTCCGGGACAGGGAGGCGTCAGCCCCAGCATTTT
>TRBJ2-1|.|.|TRBV5-4
CASSLGRHNEQFF
TGTGCCAGCAGCTTGGGGCGTCACAATGAGCAGTTCTTC
>TRBJ2-1|.|TRBD2|TRBV7-8
CASSLSQGLAFNEQFF
TGTGCCAGCAGCTTAAGTCAGGGACTAGCGTTCAATGAGCAGTTCTTC
>TRBJ1-1|.|.|TRBV28
CASSPRAVYNTEAFF
TGTGCCAGCAGCCCCCGAGCCGTCTACAACACTGAAGCTTTCTTT
>TRBJ2-7|.|TRBD1|TRBV15
CATSRDRGYSYEQYF
TGTGCCACCAGCAGGGACAGGGGTTACTCCTACGAGCAGTACTTC
>TRBJ2-4|.|.|TRBV6-5
CASSYSSRRNIQYF
TGTGCCAGCAGTTACTCGTCCCGGAGGAACATTCAGTACTTC
>TRBJ2-7|.|.|TRBV7-9
CASSFLGVYEQYF
TGTGCCAGCAGCTTCTTAGGTGTCTACGAGCAGTACTTC
>TRBJ1-3|.|.|TRBV2
CASGVKNTIYF
TGTGCCAGCGGAGTAAAAAACACCATATATTTT
>TRBJ2-3|once|.|TRBV6-6
CASSYLQGDTQYF
TGTGCCAGCAGTTACTTACAGGGAGATACGCAGTATTTT
>TRBJ2-2|.|TRBD2|TRBV11-2
CASSLGLAGSGELFF
TGTGCCAGCAGCTTGGGACTAGCGGGTTCCGGGGAGCTGTTTTTT
>TRBJ2-2|.|TRBD2|TRBV5-8
CASSQPATSNTGELFF
TGTGCCAGCAGCCAGCCTGCGACTAGCAACACCGGGGAGCTGTTTTTT